The clone carrying this T cell receptor (beta chain) has just a few counts. Its antigen is unknown. Both iRepertoire HTBI primers and Arm-PCR of CDR3 regions were used to build the TCR beta libraries. Per the original data handling: Taken together, the samples had 62 TRBV and some 15 TRBJ segments identified. TCRdb redid the calling of the multiplex PCR reads with MiXCR, one entry per CDR3 protein. TCRdb's processing, not the authors', yielded these V and J calls. Of over 350,000 distinct CDR3 sequences detected, less than 25% appear once; the ten largest clones hold around 21%. These data are taken from a study of regulatory T cells in long-lasting Graves disease. The time point: persistent/refractory GD, antithyroid drugs over 5 years with positive TRAb. Extracted RNA from PBMCs served as the source of the TCR library. Notes on the study in general: Repertoires from persistent disease leaned toward TRBV28, TRBJ1-2 and TRBJ2-5.

Germline CDR1 and CDR2: SGHVS and FQNEAQ. The V end was cut by 5 bases, the J end by 5 bases, with 12 bases between. The CDR3 is 13 residues long. V usage is TRBV7-8 and J usage is TRBJ2-5; unclear D gene. This TCR was sampled from a female donor with Graves disease. Sequenced material: peripheral blood mononuclear cells (PBMCs), taken when the disease was refractory, from a patient treated with antithyroid drugs. This chain's CDR3 is CASSQRELETQYF. The CDR3 DNA is TGTGCCAGCAGCCAAAGAGAATTGGAGACCCAGTACTTC.